Each of the 27 T cell receptor beta chains below was sequenced from the same sample in a study of shared clonotypes between healthy human individuals. Using immunoSEQ multiplex PCR, the repertoire was profiled, and TCRdb retains in-frame clones only, with some absent. The sample contains about 520,000 clones, around 95% of which appear only once. Sequencing was carried out using naive CD4+ T cells sorted from blood. The subset denotes: CD45RA+ positively selected. The receptors were sampled from a woman under 40 in good health.

The rearrangement uses TRBV27 and TRBJ2-2; D is ambiguous. The CDR3 covers 14 residues. Germline V gene lookup returns CDR1 MNHEY and CDR2 SMNVEV (reference sequence). Trimming stripped 4 bases from V and 9 bases from J, with 15 bases between. The CDR3 is CASSSVVYGRELFF. In DNA form, the CDR3 reads TGTGCCAGCAGTTCAGTCGTGTACGGCCGGGAGCTGTTTTTT.

The J gene is TRBJ2-7, the V gene TRBV19; 8 bases are shared with TRBD1. Germline lookup yields CDR1 LNHDA and CDR2 SQIVND (reference sequence). J gave up 5 bases and V 4 bases, and 4 bases lay outside the gene matches. The CDR3 length is 13 residues. The CDR3 DNA reads TGTGCCAGTAGTACCGGACAGGGTCACGAGCAGTACTTC. This codes for CASSTGQGHEQYF.

The chain uses TRBV11-3 and TRBJ2-7; 7 nucleotides agree with TRBD2. The CDR3 loop spans 17 amino acids. Germline loops: CDR1 SGHNT, CDR2 YENEEA. J was trimmed by 3 bases and V by 3 bases; bases with no gene match: 14. CDR3 sequence (DNA): TGTGCCAGCAGCTTGGGGGGGGTAGCTGGAGAGAGCTACGAGCAGTACTTC. Translation: CASSLGGVAGESYEQYF. Filled out from reference TRBV11-3 and TRBJ2-7, the complete variable domain reads EAGVVQSPRYKIIEKKQPVAFWCNPISGHNTLYWYLQNLGQGPELLIRYENEEAVDDSQLPKDRFSAERLKGVDSTLKIQPAELGDSAVYLCASSLGGVAGESYEQYFGPGTRLTVT.

The V call is TRBV10-3, the J call TRBJ2-5, with D uncertain. This CDR3 region has 13 residues. The V gene lost 3 bases and the J gene lost 3 bases, with 8 bases spanning the gap. Germline V gene data show CDR1 as ENHRY and CDR2 as SYGVKD. The CDR3 nucleotides read TGTGCCATCAGTGACCGACCCGAAGAGACCCAGTACTTC. This sequence encodes CAISDRPEETQYF.

This chain joins TRBV18 and TRBJ2-7, with 7 positions matching TRBD2. In germline, CDR1 is KGHSH, CDR2 LQKENI. The CDR3 spans 16 residues. V lost 1 base and J lost 4; bases outside the gene matches: 10. CDR3 sequence reads: CASSPQASGNGYEQYF. CDR3 nucleotide sequence: TGTGCCAGCTCACCACAGGCTAGCGGCAACGGGTACGAGCAGTACTTC.

This chain connects TRBV4-1 to TRBJ2-5; the D call may be TRBD1 or TRBD2 (6 bases each). The J call may be mistaken, given a closer DNA end match to TRBJ2-7. CDR3 size: 15 residues. The germline gives CDR1 MGHRA, CDR2 YSYEKL. CDR3: CASSQEGGSRYEQYF. The CDR3 DNA is TGCGCCAGCAGCCAAGAAGGGGGGAGTCGGTACGAGCAGTACTTC.

V usage is TRBV11-2 and J usage is TRBJ2-3, with D perhaps TRBD2 (5 bases). The CDR3 has 13 amino acids. Germline values: CDR1 SGHAT, CDR2 FQNNGV. Trimming took off 5 bases at V and 3 bases at J, with 9 bases between the two ends. CDR3: CASSLGGTDTQYF. For the CDR3, the DNA is TGTGCCAGCAGCCTAGGCGGGACAGATACGCAGTATTTT. The variable domain in full, completed from reference TRBV11-2 and TRBJ2-3, reads EAGVAQSPRYKIIEKRQSVAFWCNPISGHATLYWYQQILGQGPKLLIQFQNNGVVDDSQLPKDRFSAERLKGVDSTLKIQPAKLEDSAVYLCASSLGGTDTQYFGPGTRLTVL.

The chain has TRBV4-1 and TRBJ2-3; 14 nucleotides line up with TRBD2. The V gene end was trimmed by 1 base and the J gene end by 4 bases; junction bases not matched to a gene: 10. The CDR3 sequence is 19 residues long. Per germline, CDR1 MGHRA and CDR2 YSYEKL. CDR3 sequence (DNA): TGCGCCAGCAGCCAAGCCTTGGGACTAGCGGGAGTTTTGGCAGATACGCAGTATTTT. This gives the protein CASSQALGLAGVLADTQYF.

The chain has TRBV10-2 and TRBJ2-1; 10 positions match TRBD2. V dropped 5 bases and J dropped 7; count of bases not matched to a gene: 8. The CDR3 length is 15 residues. Germline values: CDR1 WSHSY, CDR2 SAAADI. CDR3 sequence reads: CASSKAGGPLNEQFF. The DNA of the CDR3 is TGCGCCAGCAGTAAAGCGGGAGGGCCGTTAAATGAGCAGTTCTTC.

This chain links TRBV7-9 with TRBJ2-5, with D perhaps matching TRBD1 (5 bases). CDR1 and CDR2 from the germline V gene are SEHNR and FQNEAQ (reference sequence). Deletions cut 5 bases from V and 5 bases from J, with 12 bases between. CDR3 length equals 13 residues. For the CDR3, the DNA is TGTGCCAGCAGCGCTAGGGGCGCGGAGACCCAGTACTTC. It is translated as CASSARGAETQYF.

The chain joins TRBV29-1 to TRBJ1-1; D gene ambiguous. Trimming removed 7 bases at V and 2 bases at J, with 11 bases between. There are 12 residues in the CDR3. Germline values: CDR1 SQVTM, CDR2 ANQGSEA. The CDR3 nucleotides read TGCAGCGCGTTTTGGGTAAACACTGAAGCTTTCTTT. Translating it yields CSAFWVNTEAFF.

This clone was picked up one time. The chain carries TRBV5-1 and TRBJ2-1; TRBD2 matches at 14 bases. The CDR3 runs 16 residues. The germline CDR1 and CDR2 sequences are SGHRS and YFSETQ. Trimming cost V 3 bases and J 9 bases; bases outside gene matches: 8. CDR3 region: CASSSPGLAGVGEQFF. The CDR3 DNA is TGCGCCAGCAGCTCGCCGGGACTAGCGGGAGTGGGTGAGCAGTTCTTC.

The chain is built from TRBV14 and TRBJ2-4; perhaps D is TRBD1 or TRBD2 (5 bases each). This CDR3 is built from 15 residues. The germline CDR1 and CDR2 sequences are SGHDN and FVKESK. The V end was cut by 5 bases, the J end by 2 bases, with 13 bases between. As DNA, the CDR3 is TGTGCCAGCAGCTCGCGTGGGGGACCCAAAAACATTCAGTACTTC. This encodes CASSSRGGPKNIQYF.

The gene calls are TRBV6-5 and TRBJ1-1; no definite D call. With 10 bases removed from V and 5 bases from J, the gap between germline ends came to 17 bases. Germline V lookup: CDR1 MNHEY, CDR2 SVGAGI. The CDR3 has 13 amino acids. DNA for the CDR3: TGTGCCACCACGGGCCCAACCAGGACTGAAGCTTTCTTT. It specifies CATTGPTRTEAFF.

This chain links TRBV18 with TRBJ2-7; D may be TRBD1 (5 bases). The CDR3 consists of 14 residues. V was trimmed by 1 base and J by 4 bases, leaving 11 bases between them. Germline lookup yields CDR1 KGHSH and CDR2 LQKENI. This CDR3 is CASSPQGLGYEQYF. The CDR3 bases are TGTGCCAGCTCACCACAGGGGCTGGGTTACGAGCAGTACTTC.

This clone has only a few counts. The rearrangement links TRBV19 to TRBJ1-2; tentatively, D is TRBD1 (6 bases). The germline gives CDR1 LNHDA, CDR2 SQIVND (reference sequence). Between the trimmed V and J ends, which lost 3 bases and 7 bases, there was a span of 15 bases. The CDR3 contains 14 residues. Here the CDR3 DNA reads TGTGCCAGTAGTATTTGGGACATCCAGCGTGGCTACACCTTC. This gives the protein CASSIWDIQRGYTF.

The rearrangement links TRBV6-5 to TRBJ1-3; 7 nucleotides agree with TRBD1. Germline CDR1 is MNHEY and CDR2 is SVGAGI. The trim removed 6 bases at V and 3 bases at J, leaving 5 bases unmatched. The CDR3 sequence is 14 residues long. Written as DNA, the CDR3 is TGTGCCAGCAGACAGGGGAATTTTGGAAACACCATATATTTT. Its translation: CASRQGNFGNTIYF.

The chain couples TRBV5-4 to TRBJ2-3; possible D gene TRBD2, 5 bases. Germline loops: CDR1 SGHNT, CDR2 YYREEE (reference sequence). CDR3 length: 17 amino acids. Trimming pared 2 bases from V and 2 bases from J, leaving 18 bases between. CDR3 amino acids: CASSFFPATLATDTQYF. CDR3 coding DNA: TGTGCCAGCAGCTTCTTCCCCGCTACGCTAGCCACAGATACGCAGTATTTT.

This clone came up once. The rearrangement joins TRBV28 to TRBJ1-4, with D unclear. Trimming took 5 bases from V and 7 from J, leaving 14 bases between them. The CDR3 contains 14 residues. Germline V CDR1 and CDR2: MDHEN, SYDVKM. The CDR3 protein is CASSPAPLGEKLFF. CDR3 bases: TGTGCCAGCAGTCCCGCGCCTCTCGGTGAAAAACTGTTTTTT. The complete variable domain, with remaining parts taken from reference TRBV28 and TRBJ1-4, reads DVKVTQSSRYLVKRTGEKVFLECVQDMDHENMFWYRQDPGLGLRLIYFSYDVKMKEKGDIPEGYSVSREKKERFSLILESASTNQTSMYLCASSPAPLGEKLFFGSGTQLSVL.

The CDR3 loop is CASSHLGAQETQYF. The CDR3 region has the DNA TGTGCCAGCAGCCACTTAGGAGCCCAAGAGACCCAGTACTTC. J is TRBJ2-5 and V is TRBV11-1; D is uncertain. Trimming removed 5 bases at V and 1 base at J, with 11 bases between. CDR1 is SGHAT and CDR2 is FQDESV in the germline V gene (reference sequence). The CDR3 has 14 residues. Drawing the rest from reference TRBV11-1 and TRBJ2-5, the complete variable domain is EAEVAQSPRYKITEKSQAVAFWCDPISGHATLYWYRQILGQGPELLVQFQDESVVDDSQLPKDRFSAERLKGVDSTLKIQPAELGDSAMYLCASSHLGAQETQYFGPGTRLLVL.

The rearrangement joins TRBV30 to TRBJ2-7; 7 nucleotides match TRBD2. This CDR3 comprises 15 residues. Germline trimming cut 2 bases from V and 7 bases from J; bases unmatched to any gene: 14. CDR1 is GTSNPN, CDR2 SVGIG, per germline (reference sequence). The CDR3 DNA sequence: TGTGCCTGGAGTTCGCAGCCGGGACTATCGCGGGAGCAGTACTTC. It encodes CAWSSQPGLSREQYF.

The J gene is TRBJ1-2, the V gene TRBV11-2, with TRBD1 as a possible D gene (5 bases). Germline loops: CDR1 SGHAT, CDR2 FQNNGV. V was pared by 5 bases and J by 4 bases, with 17 bases between. This CDR3 has 15 residues. Here the CDR3 reads CASSRPGTGGYGYTF. The CDR3 nucleotides read TGTGCCAGCAGCCGTCCCGGGACGGGAGGCTATGGCTACACCTTC.

The chain is built from TRBV19 and TRBJ2-7; 10 bases fit TRBD2. J gave up 4 bases and V 0 bases, and 12 bases lay outside the gene matches. The CDR3 consists of 18 residues. The germline gives CDR1 LNHDA, CDR2 SQIVND (reference sequence). DNA of the CDR3: TGTGCCAGTAGTATAGACCGCCTAGCGGGAGATCCGTCGTACGAGCAGTACTTC. It is translated as CASSIDRLAGDPSYEQYF.

V usage is TRBV28 and J usage is TRBJ2-7; TRBD2 matches at 7 bases. The V gene end was trimmed by 5 bases and the J gene end by 6 bases; junction bases not matched to a gene: 10. There are 14 residues in the CDR3. Germline CDR1 reads MDHEN; CDR2 reads SYDVKM. As DNA, the CDR3 is TGTGCCAGCAGTAAGGCGGGAGCCTCTTCCGAGCAGTACTTC. Protein: CASSKAGASSEQYF.

This chain joins TRBV11-3 and TRBJ2-3; D is uncertain. Germline V gene data show CDR1 as SGHNT and CDR2 as YENEEA. The V end lost 0 bases, the J end lost 0 bases, and 4 bases lay between the germline ends. CDR3 length equals 14 residues. The CDR3 is CASSLDPSTDTQYF. In DNA, the CDR3 is TGTGCCAGCAGCTTAGATCCTAGCACAGATACGCAGTATTTT.

V and J are TRBV5-6 and TRBJ2-7, with no clear D. The CDR3 contains 13 residues. The ends were cut back, 4 bases at V and 0 bases at J, with 8 bases in the middle. From germline, CDR1 is SGHDT and CDR2 YYEEEE. Here the CDR3 reads CASSRYLSYEQYF. Written as DNA, the CDR3 is TGTGCCAGCAGCCGATATCTCTCCTACGAGCAGTACTTC.

A note on this clone: Other nucleotide sequences from this sample produce the same CDR3. V gene TRBV28 combines with J gene TRBJ2-5; D call uncertain. Germline CDR1 reads MDHEN; CDR2 reads SYDVKM. Trimming removed 4 bases at V and 5 bases at J, with 5 bases between. The CDR3 has 11 residues. The CDR3 nucleotides read TGTGCCAGCAGTTACCGGGAGACCCAGTACTTC. This translates into CASSYRETQYF.